The 3 T cell receptor beta chains below were found in one sample sequenced in a study of CXCR3-negative and CXCR3-positive naive CD8 T cells. UMI-tagged TRB cDNA libraries were built via 5' RACE. TCRdb re-analyzed the 5' RACE reads; it lists each CDR3 protein once, without DNA. This sample contains some 28,000 distinct CDR3 sequences. Source material: memory CD8+ T cells from blood. The receptors come from a human donor in good health. Some clones in this sample may be carry-over from other donors' samples.

This chain links TRBV7-3 with TRBJ1-1. Germline lookup yields CDR1 SGHTA and CDR2 FQGTGA. There are 13 residues in the CDR3. The CDR3 is CASSFYGGPEAFF.

The V call is TRBV20-1, the J call TRBJ1-2; the TRBD1 assignment by TCRdb is unverifiable without DNA. Germline values: CDR1 DFQATT, CDR2 SNEGSKA (reference sequence). This CDR3 spans 11 amino acids. Here the CDR3 reads CSAVVPYGYTF.

The CDR3 region is CASSPRSRTFQETQYF. This chain connects TRBV13 to TRBJ2-5; the D call from TCRdb, TRBD1, cannot be confirmed without DNA. This CDR3 region has 16 residues. Per germline, CDR1 PRHDT and CDR2 FYEKMQ (reference sequence).